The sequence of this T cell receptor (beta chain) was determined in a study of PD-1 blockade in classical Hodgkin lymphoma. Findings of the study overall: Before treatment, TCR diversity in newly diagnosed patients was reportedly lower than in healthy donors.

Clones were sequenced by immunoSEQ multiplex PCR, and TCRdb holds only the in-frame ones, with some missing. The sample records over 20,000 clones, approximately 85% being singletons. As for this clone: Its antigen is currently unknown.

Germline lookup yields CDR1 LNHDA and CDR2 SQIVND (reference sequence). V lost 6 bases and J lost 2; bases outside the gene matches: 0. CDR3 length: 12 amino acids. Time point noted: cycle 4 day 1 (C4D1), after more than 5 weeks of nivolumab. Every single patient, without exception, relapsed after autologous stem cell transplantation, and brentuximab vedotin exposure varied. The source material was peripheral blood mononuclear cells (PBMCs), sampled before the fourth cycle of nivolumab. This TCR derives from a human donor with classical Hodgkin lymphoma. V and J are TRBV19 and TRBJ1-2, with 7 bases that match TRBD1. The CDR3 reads CASRQGNYGYTF. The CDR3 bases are TGTGCCAGTAGACAGGGGAACTATGGCTACACCTTC. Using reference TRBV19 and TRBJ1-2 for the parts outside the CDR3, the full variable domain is DGGITQSPKYLFRKEGQNVTLSCEQNLNHDAMYWYRQDPGQGLRLIYYSQIVNDFQKGDIAEGYSVSREKKESFPLTVTSAQKNPTAFYLCASRQGNYGYTFGSGTRLTVV.